This T cell receptor (beta chain) was observed in a study of blood T cell repertoires in COVID-19. Looked up from germline, CDR1 is LGHNA and CDR2 is YSLEER. CDR3 length: 14 residues. Trimming pared 6 bases from V and 4 bases from J, leaving 15 bases between. Only in-frame clones appear in the TCRdb table, and some are missing; sequencing was by immunoSEQ multiplex PCR. Of some 290,000 clones in the sample, roughly nine tenths were seen once. This chain uses TRBV4-3 with TRBJ1-2, with D tentatively TRBD1 (5 bases). This sequence was found in a woman between 25 and 40 years old who had recovered from COVID-19. Material: PBMCs or T cells enriched from blood (not recorded which). CDR3 nucleotide sequence: TGCGCCAGCAGGGTAGGGCAGGGTACCTATGGCTACACCTTC. Its translation: CASRVGQGTYGYTF.